These T cell receptor beta chains were read from a single sample in a study of T-cell reconstitution after alpha-beta-depleted transplantation in children. TCRdb recomputed calls from the PCR reads with MiXCR, one row per CDR3 protein. In the table there are about 110,000 distinct CDR3 sequences, approximately 10% of which are singletons. Sequenced here: PBMCs, sampled before TCRalphabeta/CD19-depleted stem cell transplant. Receptors originate from a boy aged 2 to 10 with acute lymphoblastic leukemia, due to receive a stem cell transplant. Each CDR3 is given with its conserved first and last residue. A D gene is named only where the DNA matches it firmly. Some rows have no size entry. The others give once, few or many, or a class for an expanded clone.

d_call,clone_size,v_call,j_call,cdr3_nt,cdr3_aa
.,many,TRBV7-2,TRBJ1-1,TGTGCCAGCAGCTTAGCACGGCCGAACACTGAAGCTTTCTTT,CASSLARPNTEAFF
TRBD1,few,TRBV6-1,TRBJ1-1,TGTGCCAGCAGCGCCGAGGGGACAGGGGTCCCTGAAGCTTTCTTT,CASSAEGTGVPEAFF
.,.,TRBV2,TRBJ2-3,TGTGCCAGCAGTAGAGTCTACACAGATACGCAGTATTTT,CASSRVYTDTQYF
TRBD2,.,TRBV2,TRBJ2-3,TGTGCCAGCAGGAGCGGGACCCACACAGATACGCAGTATTTT,CASRSGTHTDTQYF
TRBD1,few,TRBV12-3/TRBV12-4,TRBJ1-2,TGTGCCAGCAGTCCTTTGGAGGGGGCGGACTATGGCTACACCTTC,CASSPLEGADYGYTF
TRBD2,many,TRBV12-3/TRBV12-4,TRBJ2-1,TGTGCCAGCAGATCCCGACTAGCGGGTACCTCTCCGGATGAGCAGTTCTTC,CASRSRLAGTSPDEQFF
.,.,TRBV20-1,TRBJ2-3,TGCAGTGCGCTGGGGGCGCCGGATACGCAGTATTTT,CSALGAPDTQYF
.,few,TRBV20-1,TRBJ1-4,TGCAGTGCTAGAGATCCGGCGGGTTCTAATGAAAAACTGTTTTTT,CSARDPAGSNEKLFF
TRBD1,few,TRBV25-1,TRBJ1-6,TGTGCCAGCAGTGATTTCGGACAGGGAGGGGGACCCCTCCACTTT,CASSDFGQGGGPLHF
.,few,TRBV6-5,TRBJ2-1,TGTGCCAGCACCATGACTCTTATCTCCTACAATGAGCAGTTCTTC,CASTMTLISYNEQFF
.,.,TRBV28,TRBJ1-5,TGTGCCAGCAGTTTAGGCGGGTTGGGGGGCGGCAATCAGCCCCAGCATTTT,CASSLGGLGGGNQPQHF
.,.,TRBV5-5,TRBJ2-1,TGTGCCAGCAGCCACACCCACCGGCTAAACAATGAGCAGTTCTTC,CASSHTHRLNNEQFF
.,many,TRBV20-1,TRBJ2-2,TGCAGTGCTACCCGACCGGGAGACACCGGGGAGCTGTTTTTT,CSATRPGDTGELFF
.,many,TRBV12-3/TRBV12-4,TRBJ2-7,TGTGCCAGCGGCCCCGGGGAAAGGAGATCAATCTACGAGCAGTACTTC,CASGPGERRSIYEQYF
.,few,TRBV7-2,TRBJ1-2,TGTGCCAGCAGCTTAGGACAGCAAGCGTATGGCTACACCTTC,CASSLGQQAYGYTF
.,.,TRBV6-1,TRBJ2-7,TGTGCCAGCAGTGGGCAGACAGGATACGAGCAGTACTTC,CASSGQTGYEQYF
.,many,TRBV12-3/TRBV12-4,TRBJ2-5,TGTGCCAGCAGTTTAGCGCGCAGGGAGAGACCTCTGGACTTC,CASSLARRERPLDF
TRBD2,many,TRBV6-5,TRBJ2-1,TGTGCCAGCGGAACTAGCGGGGGTTTCTCCTACAATGAGCAGTTCTTC,CASGTSGGFSYNEQFF
.,few,TRBV20-1,TRBJ2-3,TGCAGTGCTAGGAGGACAGATACGCAGTATTTT,CSARRTDTQYF
.,many,TRBV7-9,TRBJ2-5,TGTGCCAGCAGCGACTATTCCGGGACAAGAGCTGGGGAGACCCAGTACTTC,CASSDYSGTRAGETQYF
.,.,TRBV3-1,TRBJ2-5,TGTGCCAGCAGCCTAGCGAGCGTCGAGACCCAGTACTTC,CASSLASVETQYF
.,many,TRBV20-1,TRBJ1-1,TGCAGTGCAGTGACAGGGAACACTGAAGCTTTCTTT,CSAVTGNTEAFF
TRBD1,few,TRBV24-1,TRBJ2-1,TGTGCCACCAGTGACAGTCCAGGGGGAGCCTACAATGAGCAGTTCTTC,CATSDSPGGAYNEQFF
TRBD1,many,TRBV6-1,TRBJ2-2,TGTGCCAGCAGTGCTAGACAGGGGGCGAACACCGGGGAGCTGTTTTTT,CASSARQGANTGELFF
.,.,TRBV29-1,TRBJ1-2,TGCAGCGCAAAGTTCGGCTATGGCTACACCTTC,CSAKFGYGYTF
TRBD2,many,TRBV12-3/TRBV12-4,TRBJ2-1,TGTGCCAGCAGTCGACTAGCGGGAGAAGTCTACTTGATCTACAATGAGCAGTTCTTC,CASSRLAGEVYLIYNEQFF
.,many,TRBV21-1,TRBJ2-3,TGTGCCAGCAGCAAGCAGGCGACGCAGTATTTT,CASSKQATQYF
TRBD1,many,TRBV6-4,TRBJ2-1,TGTGCCAGCATAAACCACCTCAGGGGGCAAGTCGATGAGCAGTTCTTC,CASINHLRGQVDEQFF
.,many,TRBV5-6,TRBJ2-7,TGTGCCAGCAGCTCGCCGGGGGTGGGCTACGAGCAGTACTTC,CASSSPGVGYEQYF
.,many,TRBV5-1,TRBJ2-1,TGCGCCAGTACGCAAATAGACAGATACAATGAGCAGTTCTTC,CASTQIDRYNEQFF
.,.,TRBV11-3,TRBJ2-1,TGTGCCAGCGCCCAAAGGGTGGGCTACAATGAGCAGTTCTTC,CASAQRVGYNEQFF
.,.,TRBV28,TRBJ2-5,TGTGCCAGCAGTCCAACCAATATAGGAATTCAAGAGACCCAGTACTTC,CASSPTNIGIQETQYF
TRBD1,.,TRBV5-1,TRBJ1-1,TGCGCCAGCAGCTTGCAACAGGGGCTGAACACTGAAGCTTTCTTT,CASSLQQGLNTEAFF
TRBD2,.,TRBV7-8,TRBJ2-2,TGTGCCAGCAGCTTCCGGGGGGCGAACACCGGGGAGCTGTTTTTT,CASSFRGANTGELFF
TRBD1,.,TRBV4-2,TRBJ1-2,TGTGCCAGCAGCCCACAATCGGGACAGAATGGCTACACCTTC,CASSPQSGQNGYTF
.,.,TRBV20-1,TRBJ2-1,TGCAGTGCAGAGGACAATGAGCAGTTCTTC,CSAEDNEQFF
.,few,TRBV5-1,TRBJ2-2,TGCGCCAGCAGCTGGGGGGGGACATCGGTAGCCGGGGAGCTGTTTTTT,CASSWGGTSVAGELFF
TRBD2,few,TRBV6-1,TRBJ2-1,TGTGCCAGCAGATCCGAGGGCGGGAGCCCCAATGAGCAGTTCTTC,CASRSEGGSPNEQFF
TRBD1,.,TRBV5-1,TRBJ1-5,TGCGCCAGCAGCTTAGAGACAGGGAGTCAGCCCCAGCATTTT,CASSLETGSQPQHF
.,.,TRBV20-1,TRBJ2-5,TGCAGTGCTGGAATAGGGGGATGGGGGCAAGAGACCCAGTACTTC,CSAGIGGWGQETQYF
.,few,TRBV7-2,TRBJ2-2,TGTGCCAGCAGCTTAGCGAACTTGAACACCGGGGAGCTGTTTTTT,CASSLANLNTGELFF
TRBD2,few,TRBV20-1,TRBJ2-1,TGCAGTGCTAGACCCGTTTTCATTGCTGCGGGAGGAAATGAGCAGTTCTTC,CSARPVFIAAGGNEQFF
TRBD1,.,TRBV7-9,TRBJ2-5,TGTGCCAGCAGCCCCCGGGACAGGGGCCAAGAGACCCAGTACTTC,CASSPRDRGQETQYF
.,.,TRBV10-3,TRBJ1-6,TGTGCCATCAGTGAGAGAGGGGGGTCCTACAATTCACCCCTCCACTTT,CAISERGGSYNSPLHF
TRBD2,many,TRBV20-1,TRBJ2-1,TGCAGTGCCCCTAGGACTAGCGTTTACAATGAGCAGTTCTTC,CSAPRTSVYNEQFF
.,many,TRBV5-1,TRBJ2-3,TGCGCCAGCAGCTTGGCCGAAAAGCGGGCCACAGATACGCAGTATTTT,CASSLAEKRATDTQYF
TRBD2,.,TRBV20-1,TRBJ2-7,TGCAGTGCCGACGTCTCGGGTAGCGGGAGGGCCGGGCTACGAGAACAGTACTTC,CSADVSGSGRAGLREQYF
.,few,TRBV4-2,TRBJ2-7,TGTGCCAGCAGCCCGCCCGTGGGCGAGCAGTACTTC,CASSPPVGEQYF